A single sample is the source of the 28 T cell receptor beta chains below, sequenced in a study of identical twins. TCRdb re-derived calls from the 5' RACE reads in MiXCR, one entry per CDR3 protein. The data show approximately 890,000 distinct CDR3 sequences, with approximately 13% seen just once and about 1.5% held by the top ten. The same data also went into a second study, on yellow fever vaccine responses in identical twins.

The specimen sequenced was PBMCs. These receptors all stem from a woman aged 18-35 years in good health.

This clonotype was recorded at least ten times. The rearrangement uses TRBV28 and TRBJ2-7; D is uncertain. Germline loops: CDR1 MDHEN, CDR2 SYDVKM. V lost 3 bases and J 3 bases, leaving 6 bases between the germline ends. There are 12 residues in the CDR3. The CDR3 region is CASSLPGYEQYF. The CDR3 DNA is TGTGCCAGCAGTTTGCCGGGCTACGAGCAGTACTTC.

V gene TRBV21-1 combines with J gene TRBJ1-5; the table's D call, TRBD1, has no DNA check behind it. TRBV21-1 represents a pseudogene. There are 16 residues in the CDR3. The chain's CDR3 is CASSKALRGQDQPQHF. In nucleotides, the CDR3 is TGTGCCAGCAGCAAAGCGCTTCGGGGGCAGGATCAGCCCCAGCATTTT.

This sequence joins TRBV27 and TRBJ2-1; D remains unclear. Trimming shortened V by 6 bases and J by 1 base, and 16 bases separated the two germline ends. Germline CDR1 and CDR2: MNHEY and SMNVEV (reference sequence). The CDR3 runs 16 residues. In DNA form, the CDR3 reads TGTGCCAGCAGCCCCGTGGTTGGATCATCCTACAATGAGCAGTTCTTC. Translation: CASSPVVGSSYNEQFF.

The table lists this clonotype with many counts. The J gene is TRBJ2-1, the V gene TRBV10-3; a possible D gene is TRBD1 (5 bases). The CDR3 covers 16 residues. Trimming pared 6 bases from V and 0 bases from J, leaving 15 bases between. Germline CDR1 is ENHRY and CDR2 is SYGVKD. The CDR3 loop reads CAISKDTLNSYNEQFF. CDR3 bases: TGTGCCATCAGCAAGGACACCCTTAACTCCTACAATGAGCAGTTCTTC.

The CDR3 region is CAISAGAQETQYF. CDR3 DNA sequence: TGTGCCATCAGTGCAGGGGCCCAAGAGACCCAGTACTTC. The chain is built from TRBV10-3 and TRBJ2-5, with D possibly matching TRBD1 (6 bases). This CDR3 is 13 amino acids long. V gave up 4 bases and J gave up 1 base, with 7 bases separating them. CDR1 and CDR2 from the germline V gene are ENHRY and SYGVKD.

The J gene is TRBJ2-3, the V gene TRBV3-1, with D unresolved. Between the trimmed V and J ends, which lost 4 bases and 5 bases, there was a span of 10 bases. There are 13 residues in the CDR3. CDR1 and CDR2 from the germline V gene are LGHDT and YNNKEL (reference sequence). CDR3 residues: CASSPFLLDTQYF. CDR3 in DNA: TGTGCCAGCAGCCCTTTTTTACTAGATACGCAGTATTTT.

This clonotype was seen ten or more times. The chain carries TRBV28 and TRBJ2-1; perhaps TRBD2 as D (7 bases). Trimming took off 3 bases at V and 6 bases at J, with 21 bases between the two ends. This CDR3 has 17 amino acids. Germline lookup yields CDR1 MDHEN and CDR2 SYDVKM. In nucleotides, the CDR3 is TGTGCCAGCAGTTTGTGGGGGGGCCTTGGGGTAGGCAATGAGCAGTTCTTC. Protein: CASSLWGGLGVGNEQFF.

V and J are TRBV4-2 and TRBJ2-3; 8 bases fit TRBD2. V was pared by 3 bases and J by 0 bases, with 5 bases of the junction left unmatched. CDR1 is LGHNA and CDR2 is YNFKEQ in the germline V gene. The CDR3 is 16 amino acids. This chain's CDR3 is CASSQAAGASTDTQYF. CDR3 nucleotides: TGTGCCAGCAGCCAGGCAGCGGGGGCTAGCACAGATACGCAGTATTTT.

This clonotype was seen only a few times. The chain combines TRBV24-1 with TRBJ2-3, with unresolved D. CDR3 size: 13 residues. Germline CDR1 is KGHDR and CDR2 is SFDVKD. Trimming took 4 bases from V and 6 from J, leaving 10 bases between them. The CDR3: CATSETPWDTQYF. The CDR3 region has the DNA TGTGCCACCAGTGAGACCCCTTGGGATACGCAGTATTTT.

This sequence joins TRBV27 and TRBJ2-3; 7 bases fit TRBD1. The CDR3 runs to 16 residues. Germline trimming cut 0 bases from V and 5 bases from J; bases unmatched to any gene: 8. Germline CDR1 is MNHEY and CDR2 is SMNVEV (reference sequence). In DNA, the CDR3 is TGTGCCAGCAGTTTATCGCACAGGGGATCGGGAGATACGCAGTATTTT. Translating gives CASSLSHRGSGDTQYF.

The rearrangement uses TRBV12-3 or TRBV12-4 and TRBJ2-7; 9 bases map to TRBD2. The CDR3 has 15 residues. V gave up 6 bases and J gave up 1 base; unmatched junction bases: 7. DNA for the CDR3: TGTGCCAGCAGCAATCGGACTAGCGCATCCTACGAGCAGTACTTC. This gives the protein CASSNRTSASYEQYF.

The chain combines TRBV5-1 with TRBJ2-5; possibly TRBD2 for D (5 bases). The CDR3 covers 15 residues. Germline loops: CDR1 SGHRS, CDR2 YFSETQ. V lost 4 bases and J 1 base, leaving 14 bases between the germline ends. CDR3 DNA sequence: TGCGCCAGCAGCGCCCAGAGGGAAATCCAAGAGACCCAGTACTTC. This codes for CASSAQREIQETQYF.

The genes are TRBV3-1 and TRBJ2-5; TRBD2 matches 8 bases. The CDR3 has 14 amino acids. With V trimmed by 1 base and J by 5 bases, 3 bases remained unmatched. Germline V gene lookup returns CDR1 LGHDT and CDR2 YNNKEL (reference sequence). The CDR3 nucleotides are TGTGCCAGCAGCCAAGCGGGGGGGTGGGAGACCCAGTACTTC. Protein: CASSQAGGWETQYF.

CDR3 sequence: CATSETGGDSGANVLTF. In DNA form, the CDR3 reads TGTGCCACCAGTGAGACAGGGGGCGACTCTGGGGCCAACGTCCTGACTTTC. The chain has TRBV24-1 and TRBJ2-6; 10 positions agree with TRBD1. Per the germline V gene, CDR1 is KGHDR and CDR2 is SFDVKD. The CDR3 sequence is 17 residues long. Trimming took 4 bases from V and 0 from J; bases not matched to a gene: 2.

The gene calls are TRBV25-1 and TRBJ2-5, with D possibly TRBD1 on 5 matching bases. Germline V gene data show CDR1 as MGHDK and CDR2 as SYGVNS. The CDR3 has 13 residues. V was shortened by 4 bases and J by 2 bases, with 8 bases between the two germline ends. For the CDR3, the DNA is TGTGCCAGCAGTGGGACACTGCAAGAGACCCAGTACTTC. Translation: CASSGTLQETQYF.

There are a few counts of this clonotype. CDR3 nucleotide sequence: TGTGCCCCATTGACGTCCGGGGAGCTGTTTTTT. Translating it yields CAPLTSGELFF. This chain connects TRBV21-1 to TRBJ2-2. TRBV21-1 is given as a pseudogene. CDR3 length: 11 amino acids.

The chain combines TRBV12-3 or TRBV12-4 with TRBJ2-1; TRBD2 aligns across 8 bases. J lost 4 bases, V lost 5 bases, and 7 bases had no gene match. The CDR3 totals 15 residues. The CDR3 loop is CASSMSGGGYNEQFF. DNA for the CDR3: TGTGCCAGCAGTATGAGCGGGGGAGGTTACAATGAGCAGTTCTTC.

This clonotype showed up many times. V usage is TRBV7-9 and J usage is TRBJ2-1; 8 nucleotides align to TRBD2. Germline CDR1 reads SEHNR; CDR2 reads FQNEAQ (reference sequence). The J segment lost 8 bases and the V segment lost 7 bases, leaving 13 bases of the junction unmatched. CDR3 size: 15 residues. CDR3 DNA sequence: TGTGCCAGCATCGCCCCAGCGGGAGCATCCGATGAGCAGTTCTTC. Translating gives CASIAPAGASDEQFF.

This chain joins TRBV12-3 or TRBV12-4 and TRBJ2-6, with D maybe TRBD2 (5 bases). V shed 7 bases and J shed 4 bases, with 5 bases lying between them. The CDR3 is made up of 12 amino acids. The CDR3 DNA is TGTGCCAGCACGGGAGGGGCCAACGTCCTGACTTTC. As protein: CASTGGANVLTF.

The V and J genes are TRBV20-1 and TRBJ2-5; TRBD2 might be the D (5 bases). The length of the CDR3 is 15 residues. The germline CDR1 and CDR2 sequences are DFQATT and SNEGSKA (reference sequence). V lost 1 base and J 0 bases, leaving 12 bases between the germline ends. CDR3 bases: TGCAGTGCTAGAGTCGGCGGGCGGAACCAAGAGACCCAGTACTTC. It specifies CSARVGGRNQETQYF.

This clonotype was seen a few times. This sequence joins TRBV7-6 and TRBJ1-1, with a tentative D call TRBD1 (5 bases). The CDR3 consists of 16 residues. Trimming removed 0 bases at V and 4 bases at J, with 15 bases between. Germline V gene data show CDR1 as SGHVS and CDR2 as FNYEAQ. The CDR3 is CASSLAGREFPTEAFF. The CDR3 bases are TGTGCCAGCAGCTTAGCGGGCAGGGAATTCCCCACTGAAGCTTTCTTT. Drawing the rest from reference TRBV7-6 and TRBJ1-1, the complete variable domain is GAGVSQSPRYKVTKRGQDVALRCDPISGHVSLYWYRQALGQGPEFLTYFNYEAQQDKSGLPNDRFSAERPEGSISTLTIQRTEQRDSAMYRCASSLAGREFPTEAFFGQGTRLTVV.

This clonotype appeared a few times. The chain joins TRBV11-2 to TRBJ2-1; 9 nucleotides match TRBD2. This CDR3 has 18 residues. Per the germline V gene, CDR1 is SGHAT and CDR2 is FQNNGV. V lost 3 bases, J lost 0 bases, and 9 bases stayed unmatched. The CDR3 loop reads CASSFLPGGGASYNEQFF. CDR3 in DNA: TGTGCCAGCAGCTTCCTCCCTGGCGGGGGGGCCTCCTACAATGAGCAGTTCTTC.

The V call is TRBV10-3, the J call TRBJ2-3; TRBD2 aligns across 8 bases. V was pared by 10 bases and J by 2 bases, with 14 bases of the junction left unmatched. From germline, CDR1 is ENHRY and CDR2 SYGVKD. The CDR3 length is 16 residues. The CDR3 DNA reads as TGTGCCAGACCCCTGGTGGCGGGGGGTTTCACAGATACGCAGTATTTT. Encoded protein: CARPLVAGGFTDTQYF.

The chain combines TRBV28 with TRBJ1-1; the D gene is possibly TRBD1 (6 bases). Germline V gene data show CDR1 as MDHEN and CDR2 as SYDVKM. V was cut by 7 bases and J by 4 bases, with 16 bases left in between. This CDR3 comprises 14 residues. In DNA form, the CDR3 reads TGTGCCAGCAAATCCCCGGGGGCGCGCACTGAAGCTTTCTTT. Translated, it gives CASKSPGARTEAFF.

This clonotype showed up just a few times. The chain combines TRBV18 with TRBJ2-3, with 8 bases fitting TRBD2. The V segment lost 3 bases and the J segment 1 base; nucleotides outside the gene matches: 6. This CDR3 is built from 16 residues. Germline CDR1 KGHSH, CDR2 LQKENI. The CDR3 loop reads CASSPLAGSGTDTQYF. The CDR3 region has the DNA TGTGCCAGCTCACCCTTAGCGGGGAGCGGCACAGATACGCAGTATTTT.

This clonotype was counted between two and nine times. This chain uses TRBV20-1 with TRBJ2-7, with 12 positions matching TRBD1. CDR1 and CDR2 from the germline V gene are DFQATT and SNEGSKA (reference sequence). The CDR3 contains 13 residues. The J segment lost 4 bases and the V segment lost 7 bases, leaving 5 bases of the junction unmatched. CDR3 region: CSVGTGGTYEQYV. The CDR3 DNA sequence: TGCAGTGTTGGGACAGGGGGCACGTACGAGCAGTACGTC.

This clonotype came up a few times. The chain carries TRBV5-1 and TRBJ2-3; 8 bases line up with TRBD1. The CDR3 is 13 amino acids. Germline lookup yields CDR1 SGHRS and CDR2 YFSETQ. The chain's CDR3 is CASSTGVSDTQYF. The CDR3 DNA reads TGCGCGAGCTCGACAGGGGTTTCGGATACGCAGTATTTT.

In its sample, this clonotype was seen a few times. The chain joins TRBV7-8 to TRBJ2-3; maybe TRBD2 (6 bases). Germline V gene data show CDR1 as SGHVS and CDR2 as FQNEAQ. The CDR3 sequence is 15 residues long. Deletions cut 3 bases from V and 2 bases from J, with 12 bases between. The CDR3 nucleotides are TGTGCCAGCAGCTTTGAGCGACTAGTCACAGATACGCAGTATTTT. Translating it yields CASSFERLVTDTQYF.